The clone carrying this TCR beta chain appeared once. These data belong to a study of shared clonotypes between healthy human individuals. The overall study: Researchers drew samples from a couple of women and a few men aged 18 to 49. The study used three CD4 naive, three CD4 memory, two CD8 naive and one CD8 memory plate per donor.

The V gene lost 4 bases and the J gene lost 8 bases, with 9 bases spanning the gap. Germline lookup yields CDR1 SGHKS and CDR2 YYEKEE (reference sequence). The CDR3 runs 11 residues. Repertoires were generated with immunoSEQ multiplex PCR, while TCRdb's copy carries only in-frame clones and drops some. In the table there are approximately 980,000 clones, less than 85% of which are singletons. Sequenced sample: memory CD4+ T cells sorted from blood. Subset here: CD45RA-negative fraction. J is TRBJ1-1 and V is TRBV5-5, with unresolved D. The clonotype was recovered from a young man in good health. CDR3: CASSLLQEAFF. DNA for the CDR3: TGTGCCAGCAGCCTTCTACAGGAAGCTTTCTTT.